This TCR beta chain comes out of a study of blood T cell repertoires in COVID-19. Turning to this clone: A much larger clone sits a single nucleotide away, making a read error possible. Other DNA sequences in this sample translate to the same CDR3.

The germline V and J ends were trimmed by 2 bases and 7 bases, with 5 bases remaining between them. Germline CDR1 MNHEY, CDR2 SVGAGI. The CDR3 sequence is 11 residues long. Here immunoSEQ multiplex PCR was the method, and the copy in TCRdb shows in-frame clones only, minus some. The table lists about 300,000 clones, around 92% of them singletons. Material: peripheral blood. The clonotype comes from a woman in her 30s with COVID-19, enrolled during active disease. The chain combines TRBV6-5 with TRBJ1-2, with D tentatively TRBD1 (5 bases). The CDR3 region has the DNA TGTGCCAGCAGTTACAGGGGTGGCTACACCTTC. Its protein product is CASSYRGGYTF.